The 21 T cell receptor beta chains listed next were all sequenced from one sample in a study of shared clonotypes between healthy human individuals. Assay used: immunoSEQ multiplex PCR; TCRdb lists only in-frame clones, some missing. The sample contains 2 million to 2.5 million clones, 85% to 95% of which appear only once. The sample comprised naive CD4+ T cells from PBMCs. Noted subset: CD45RA+ positively selected. The receptors come from a young man in good health. Some clones in this sample may be carry-over from other donors' samples.

CDR3 region: CASRAGTGAWGGYTF. The CDR3 nucleotides read TGTGCCAGCAGAGCCGGGACAGGGGCCTGGGGAGGCTACACCTTC. This chain uses TRBV2 with TRBJ1-2; 10 bases agree with TRBD1. This CDR3 region has 15 residues. Germline values: CDR1 SNHLY, CDR2 FYNNEI. Losses at the gene ends were 6 bases for V and 8 bases for J; bases not matched to a gene: 12.

The J gene is TRBJ1-4, the V gene TRBV28, with D possibly TRBD1 on 5 matching bases. V was pared by 6 bases and J by 3 bases, with 11 bases between. CDR3 size: 14 residues. Germline V gives CDR1 MDHEN, CDR2 SYDVKM. As DNA, the CDR3 is TGTGCCAGCAGCTGGGGGGGGGCTAATGAAAAACTGTTTTTT. The encoded protein is CASSWGGANEKLFF.

Written as DNA, the CDR3 is TGTGCCAGCAGTACCGGGACAGAAAAATACAATGAGCAGTTCTTC. It translates to CASSTGTEKYNEQFF. This chain uses TRBV28 with TRBJ2-1, with TRBD1 matching over 7 bases. Germline lookup yields CDR1 MDHEN and CDR2 SYDVKM. J gave up 4 bases and V 5 bases, and 8 bases lay outside the gene matches. The CDR3 contains 15 residues.

The chain recombines TRBV27 with TRBJ2-2; D may be TRBD1 (5 bases). The CDR3 contains 16 residues. The V and J ends lost 5 bases and 1 base respectively, with 14 bases between them. Germline V CDR1 and CDR2: MNHEY, SMNVEV (reference sequence). CDR3 coding DNA: TGTGCCAGCAGTCTCAAGGCAGGGTGGAACACCGGGGAGCTGTTTTTT. Its translation: CASSLKAGWNTGELFF.

CDR3 bases: TGCGCCAGCGCCGGGGGGCCTCGGAACGGGGAGCTGTTTTTT. Its translation: CASAGGPRNGELFF. This rearrangement joins TRBV5-1 to TRBJ2-2; D is possibly TRBD2 (7 bases). This CDR3 is 14 amino acids long. Germline V gene lookup returns CDR1 SGHRS and CDR2 YFSETQ. Trimming cost V 7 bases and J 7 bases, with 17 bases left between them. Combining the CDR3 with reference TRBV5-1 and TRBJ2-2 gives the whole variable domain KAGVTQTPRYLIKTRGQQVTLSCSPISGHRSVSWYQQTPGQGLQFLFEYFSETQRNKGNFPGRFSGRQFSNSRSEMNVSTLELGDSALYLCASAGGPRNGELFFGEGSRLTVL.

The chain carries TRBV6-6 and TRBJ2-7, with unresolved D. CDR1 and CDR2 (germline): MNHNY, SVGAGI (reference sequence). CDR3 length: 12 amino acids. V lost 4 bases and J lost 4, with 8 bases in between. The CDR3 DNA sequence: TGTGCCAGCAGTTCCTCCGGATACGAGCAGTACTTC. It is translated as CASSSSGYEQYF.

On this clone: Other DNA sequences in this specimen translate into the identical CDR3. The chain is built from TRBV5-1 and TRBJ1-2, with D unresolved. The CDR3 is 13 amino acids. Germline loops: CDR1 SGHRS, CDR2 YFSETQ. Trimming shortened V by 0 bases and J by 3 bases, and 6 bases separated the two germline ends. CDR3 DNA sequence: TGCGCCAGCAGCTTGGGGCCAGACTATGGCTACACCTTC. Amino acids: CASSLGPDYGYTF.

This chain joins TRBV7-7 and TRBJ2-5; weak D call: TRBD1 (5 bases). The V end was cut by 4 bases, the J end by 5 bases, with 14 bases between. CDR3 length equals 14 residues. The germline gives CDR1 SSHAT, CDR2 FNYEAQ (reference sequence). The CDR3 region is CASSSSGSRETQYF. Here the CDR3 DNA reads TGTGCCAGCAGCTCATCAGGGTCCCGGGAGACCCAGTACTTC.

V and J are TRBV28 and TRBJ2-1; 11 nucleotides line up with TRBD2. Per germline, CDR1 MDHEN and CDR2 SYDVKM. This CDR3 has 16 amino acids. Trimming at V came to 4 bases and at J to 8 bases, leaving 10 bases not matched to a gene. CDR3 region: CASSSITSGRYYEQFF. Written as DNA, the CDR3 is TGTGCCAGCAGTTCCATAACTAGCGGGAGATACTATGAGCAGTTCTTC.

The V call is TRBV18, the J call TRBJ2-2; 7 nucleotides line up with TRBD1. Germline loops: CDR1 KGHSH, CDR2 LQKENI. This CDR3 has 14 residues. J gave up 1 base and V 6 bases, and 2 bases lay outside the gene matches. The chain's CDR3 is CASSNRGNTGELFF. CDR3 nucleotides: TGTGCCAGCTCGAACAGGGGGAACACCGGGGAGCTGTTTTTT.

V is TRBV11-2 and J is TRBJ1-2; D unclear. CDR1 is SGHAT and CDR2 is FQNNGV in the germline V gene. Trimming stripped 4 bases from V and 2 bases from J, with 5 bases between. The CDR3 covers 12 residues. CDR3 DNA: TGTGCCAGCAGCTGGGCCAACTATGGCTACACCTTC. Translation: CASSWANYGYTF.

The CDR3 region has the DNA TGCAGCGTTGGACAAGAAAACCGGGACAGGATCTCTGGGGCCAACGTCCTGACTTTC. The encoded protein is CSVGQENRDRISGANVLTF. This chain connects TRBV29-1 to TRBJ2-6, with 8 bases matching TRBD1. CDR3 length: 19 amino acids. J lost 0 bases, V lost 4 bases, and 14 bases had no gene match. Germline V CDR1 and CDR2: SQVTM, ANQGSEA.

As DNA, the CDR3 is TGTGCCAGCAGCTTCAGGGGGCTGTTTGATAGCTATGGCTACACCTTC. This translates into CASSFRGLFDSYGYTF. The chain links TRBV11-2 to TRBJ1-2; 8 bases are a match to TRBD1. This CDR3 has 16 amino acids. J lost 4 bases, V lost 3 bases, and 10 bases had no gene match. Germline V gives CDR1 SGHAT, CDR2 FQNNGV.

This chain uses TRBV5-1 with TRBJ1-4; TRBD1 matches at 7 bases. Germline V CDR1 and CDR2: SGHRS, YFSETQ. The CDR3 is 15 residues long. The V gene end was trimmed by 3 bases and the J gene end by 4 bases; junction bases not matched to a gene: 6. CDR3 protein: CASSWTTGYNEKLFF. CDR3 in DNA: TGCGCCAGCAGCTGGACGACAGGGTATAATGAAAAACTGTTTTTT.

The genes are TRBV19 and TRBJ2-6; the D is unclear. The V end was cut by 5 bases, the J end by 0 bases, with 17 bases between. This CDR3 has 18 amino acids. Germline lookup yields CDR1 LNHDA and CDR2 SQIVND (reference sequence). As DNA, the CDR3 is TGTGCCAGTAGTTTCGGTTTCATGGCTAGCTCTGGGGCCAACGTCCTGACTTTC. Amino acid sequence: CASSFGFMASSGANVLTF.

This clone was detected only once. The chain carries TRBV7-2 and TRBJ1-2; a possible D gene is TRBD1 (5 bases). Trimming left V 5 bases short and J 8 bases short, with 21 bases between. The CDR3 is made up of 15 amino acids. Germline V lookup: CDR1 SGHTA, CDR2 FQGNSA. CDR3 sequence reads: CASSPTLRGPGGYTF. Written as DNA, the CDR3 is TGTGCCAGCAGCCCGACACTGAGGGGCCCGGGGGGCTACACCTTC.

V is TRBV21-1 and J is TRBJ2-7; no check of the table's D call, TRBD2, against the DNA was made. TRBV21-1 is a listed pseudogene. The CDR3 contains 12 residues. The CDR3 DNA sequence: TGTGCCAGCAGCAATGAGGACTACGAGCAGTACTTC. Translated, it gives CASSNEDYEQYF.

The J gene is TRBJ1-1, the V gene TRBV10-3; D unclear. Germline V lookup: CDR1 ENHRY, CDR2 SYGVKD. CDR3 length: 14 amino acids. V lost 2 bases and J lost 9, with 16 bases in between. CDR3 sequence: CAISEPRAGDKAFF. The CDR3 DNA follows: TGTGCCATCAGTGAGCCCCGCGCGGGAGATAAAGCTTTCTTT.

The V call is TRBV5-1, the J call TRBJ1-4; the match to TRBD1 covers 9 bases. This CDR3 contains 14 residues. Germline loops: CDR1 SGHRS, CDR2 YFSETQ. The V segment lost 3 bases and the J segment 7 bases; nucleotides outside the gene matches: 4. CDR3 residues: CASSSPGQGEKLFF. The CDR3 DNA is TGCGCCAGCAGCTCACCGGGACAGGGTGAAAAACTGTTTTTT. Together with reference TRBV5-1 and TRBJ1-4, the CDR3 gives the full variable domain: KAGVTQTPRYLIKTRGQQVTLSCSPISGHRSVSWYQQTPGQGLQFLFEYFSETQRNKGNFPGRFSGRQFSNSRSEMNVSTLELGDSALYLCASSSPGQGEKLFFGSGTQLSVL.

This chain joins TRBV28 and TRBJ2-1; a weak D match, TRBD2 (6 bases). Trimming stripped 7 bases from V and 1 base from J, with 17 bases between. The CDR3 sequence is 16 residues long. Germline CDR1 and CDR2: MDHEN and SYDVKM. The DNA of the CDR3 is TGTGCCAGCACGCGTTTAGCGGTTCGGTCCTACAATGAGCAGTTCTTC. Translation: CASTRLAVRSYNEQFF.

CDR3 region: CASSIPRGGEQFF. As DNA, the CDR3 is TGTGCCAGCAGCATACCTCGGGGAGGTGAGCAGTTCTTC. V usage is TRBV7-2 and J usage is TRBJ2-1; possible D gene TRBD2, 6 bases. V was cut by 5 bases and J by 9 bases, with 14 bases left in between. Per germline, CDR1 SGHTA and CDR2 FQGNSA. This CDR3 is 13 amino acids long.